This T cell receptor (beta chain) was identified in a study of T-cell reconstitution after alpha-beta-depleted transplantation in children. The germline V gene has CDR1 SGHTA and CDR2 FQGNSA. This CDR3 contains 13 residues. Trimming took off 4 bases at V and 6 bases at J, with 9 bases between the two ends. Preparation of the TCRbeta library involved a method that used unique molecular identifiers. TCRdb analysed the PCR reads with MiXCR anew, one entry per CDR3 protein. The table includes some 95,000 distinct CDR3 sequences, around 22% detected once. Concerning this clonotype itself: The antigen remains unidentified.

Study-wide points: Reported findings indicate that, about two months after transplant, alpha-beta T cells came from several hundred expanded clones, which were derived from non-depleted graft cells. Most T-cell counts and diversity one year after the transplant came from T cells that were newly produced.

The V call is TRBV7-2, the J call TRBJ2-2; D unclear. The sequence was collected from a boy younger than 10 with acute lymphoblastic leukemia, due to receive a stem cell transplant. The material was PBMCs, obtained before TCRalphabeta/CD19-depleted stem cell transplant. CDR3 nucleotides: TGTGCCAGCAGCTCCCGATCGGCCGGGGAGCTGTTTTTT. Translating it yields CASSSRSAGELFF.